The rows below give T cell receptor beta chains drawn from one sample of a study of CD8+ T cells in alopecia areata. Clones were sequenced by immunoSEQ multiplex PCR, and TCRdb holds only the in-frame ones, with some missing. The sample lists about 150,000 clones, less than 65% seen once, with around 19% in the top ten. This sample comprised CD8+ T cells sorted from blood, obtained at week 0. These receptors all come from a human donor with alopecia areata. CDR3s include the opening cysteine and the closing phenylalanine or tryptophan. Each record gives: clone size, V gene, J gene, CDR3 length, D gene, CDR3 protein, CDR3 DNA. A D gene is named only where the DNA matches it firmly. A clone size is listed for some rows: how often the clone was seen (once, few, many), or a class if it is expanded.

-	TRBV6-5	TRBJ1-1	14	-	CASTAGRGNTEAFF	TGTGCCAGCACCGCAGGCAGGGGGAACACTGAAGCTTTCTTT
-	TRBV30	TRBJ1-4	12	-	CAGDVGDEKLFF	TGTGCCGGGGACGTAGGGGATGAAAAACTGTTTTTT
-	TRBV11-2	TRBJ2-2	15	TRBD2	CAIQLAGAATGELFF	TGTGCCATACAACTAGCGGGGGCCGCCACCGGGGAGCTGTTTTTT
-	TRBV15	TRBJ2-5	14	TRBD2	CATSRASGGETQYF	TGTGCCACCAGCAGAGCCTCGGGGGGGGAGACCCAGTACTTC
-	TRBV5-6	TRBJ1-6	17	-	CASSNFGQFNLNSPLHF	TGTGCCAGCAGCAATTTCGGACAGTTTAATTTGAATTCACCCCTCCACTTT
-	TRBV2	TRBJ2-7	13	TRBD1	CASSGGQGYEQYF	TGTGCCAGCAGTGGGGGACAGGGTTACGAGCAGTACTTC
-	TRBV5-1	TRBJ2-7	14	TRBD2	CASSLVGEGYEQYF	TGCGCCAGCAGCTTGGTCGGGGAGGGCTACGAGCAGTACTTC
-	TRBV27	TRBJ2-1	16	TRBD1	CASSPSQGEINNEQFF	TGTGCCAGCAGTCCCTCACAGGGGGAAATTAACAATGAGCAGTTCTTC
-	TRBV27	TRBJ2-2	14	-	CASSTPTSPGELFF	TGTGCCAGCAGTACCCCGACTAGTCCCGGGGAGCTGTTTTTT
few	TRBV29-1	TRBJ2-1	11	-	CSSRGANEQFF	TGCAGCTCGAGGGGGGCCAATGAGCAGTTCTTC
-	TRBV29-1	TRBJ2-3	16	-	CSVDGWVLGSADTQYF	TGCAGCGTTGATGGCTGGGTCTTGGGTTCCGCAGATACGCAGTATTTT
-	TRBV29-1	TRBJ2-3	14	TRBD1	CSVEQGDLTDTQYF	TGCAGCGTTGAACAGGGGGACCTCACAGATACGCAGTATTTT
few	TRBV7-9	TRBJ1-2	14	-	CASSPGRYDYGYTF	TGTGCCAGCAGCCCAGGACGGTACGACTATGGCTACACCTTC
few	TRBV7-3	TRBJ2-3	15	-	CASSLWAGSADTQYF	TGTGCCAGCAGCTTATGGGCAGGGAGCGCAGATACGCAGTATTTT
few	TRBV11-2	TRBJ1-6	15	-	CASSLGSGLDSPLHF	TGTGCCAGCAGCTTAGGGTCAGGGTTGGATTCACCCCTCCACTTT
-	TRBV29-1	TRBJ2-1	17	TRBD2	CSVGTIRLVEQNNEQFF	TGCAGCGTCGGGACTATTCGTCTGGTTGAACAAAACAATGAGCAGTTCTTC
-	TRBV25-1	TRBJ2-1	13	-	CASTLGGWDEQFF	TGTGCCAGCACCCTAGGAGGCTGGGATGAGCAGTTCTTC
-	TRBV9	TRBJ2-5	16	TRBD1	CASSVAAGGTQETQYF	TGTGCCAGCAGCGTAGCGGCAGGGGGAACCCAAGAGACCCAGTACTTC
many	TRBV27	TRBJ2-2	16	TRBD2	CASSPEGTSGTGELFF	TGTGCCAGCAGCCCCGAGGGGACTAGCGGCACCGGGGAGCTGTTTTTT
-	TRBV29-1	TRBJ2-7	12	TRBD1	CSVVRGLNEQYF	TGCAGCGTTGTCAGGGGGCTTAACGAGCAGTACTTC
-	TRBV29-1	TRBJ2-7	11	TRBD1	CSVAQGSEQYF	TGCAGCGTAGCACAGGGGTCCGAGCAGTACTTC
few	TRBV19	TRBJ2-1	15	-	CASSIGSYPYNEQFF	TGTGCCAGTAGTATAGGCTCCTATCCCTACAATGAGCAGTTCTTC
-	TRBV27	TRBJ2-3	15	-	CASSLTLDSTDTQYF	TGTGCCAGCAGTCTCACGTTGGACAGCACAGATACGCAGTATTTT
-	TRBV29-1	TRBJ1-2	12	-	CSVEDKFYGYTF	TGCAGCGTTGAGGACAAATTCTATGGCTACACCTTC
-	TRBV11-2	TRBJ2-5	14	-	CASSLVGGQETQYF	TGTGCCAGCAGCTTAGTGGGCGGCCAAGAGACCCAGTACTTC
-	TRBV5-6	TRBJ1-2	12	-	CASSLGGTPDTF	TGTGCCAGCAGCTTGGGCGGGACACCCGACACCTTC
-	TRBV6-5	TRBJ1-1	13	-	CASSIGQNTEAFF	TGTGCCAGCAGCATCGGACAGAACACTGAAGCTTTCTTT
-	TRBV19	TRBJ1-5	13	-	CASSTTLLRPQHF	TGTGCCAGTAGTACGACACTCTTGAGGCCCCAGCATTTT
few	TRBV15	TRBJ2-1	16	TRBD2	CATSRVGTSGDNEQFF	TGTGCCACCAGCAGAGTAGGGACTAGCGGAGACAATGAGCAGTTCTTC
-	TRBV10-2	TRBJ1-2	16	-	CASSENRDGINYGYTF	TGCGCCAGCAGTGAAAACCGGGACGGGATAAACTATGGCTACACCTTC
few	TRBV29-1	TRBJ1-1	12	-	CSVEDRFTEAFF	TGCAGCGTTGAAGATCGTTTCACTGAAGCTTTCTTT
few	TRBV19	TRBJ2-1	13	-	CASSKDPANEQFF	TGTGCCAGTAGCAAAGATCCCGCCAATGAGCAGTTCTTC
-	TRBV7-2	TRBJ2-7	15	TRBD1	CASSLAGGQSYEQYF	TGTGCCAGCAGCTTAGCTGGGGGACAGAGCTACGAGCAGTACTTC
once	TRBV7-2	TRBJ2-3	15	-	CASSLRGGPTDTQYF	TGTGCCAGCAGCTTAAGGGGGGGCCCTACAGATACGCAGTATTTT
-	TRBV29-1	TRBJ2-7	11	TRBD2	CSVGGGYEQYF	TGCAGCGTTGGGGGAGGGTACGAGCAGTACTTC
-	TRBV9	TRBJ2-7	16	TRBD1	CASSGDPGTGNNEQYF	TGTGCCAGCAGCGGTGACCCCGGGACAGGAAATAACGAGCAGTACTTC
-	TRBV11-2	TRBJ2-7	15	TRBD2	CASSLGARGDYEQYF	TGTGCCAGCAGCTTAGGCGCGCGGGGGGACTACGAGCAGTACTTC
-	TRBV2	TRBJ2-1	12	-	CASSSRRDEQFF	TGTGCCAGCTCTAGCCGGAGGGATGAGCAGTTCTTC
few	TRBV7-2	TRBJ1-1	14	TRBD1	CASSLSGTGAEAFF	TGTGCCAGCAGCTTATCCGGGACAGGGGCGGAAGCTTTCTTT
-	TRBV7-2	TRBJ2-2	11	-	CASSLGLELFF	TGTGCCAGCAGCTTAGGTCTGGAGCTGTTTTTT
once	TRBV29-1	TRBJ2-7	13	-	CSVGLAERYEQYF	TGCAGCGTTGGGTTAGCGGAGCGCTACGAGCAGTACTTC
-	TRBV11-2	TRBJ2-1	14	-	CASSFSGGPNEQFF	TGTGCCAGCAGCTTCAGTGGGGGCCCCAATGAGCAGTTCTTC
-	TRBV29-1	TRBJ1-2	12	-	CSVETGNYGYTF	TGCAGCGTTGAAACGGGGAACTATGGCTACACCTTC
-	TRBV5-6	TRBJ2-5	16	-	CASSLGSALVRETQYF	TGTGCCAGCAGCTTGGGGTCAGCGCTCGTCCGGGAGACCCAGTACTTC
-	TRBV19	TRBJ1-1	13	-	CASRSGLNTEAFF	TGTGCCAGTAGGTCTGGGTTGAACACTGAAGCTTTCTTT
few	TRBV4-3	TRBJ2-4	15	-	CASSQDIGIANIQYF	TGCGCCAGCAGCCAAGATATCGGGATAGCCAACATTCAGTACTTC
once	TRBV30	TRBJ1-2	16	-	CAWSVLEDSLNYGYTF	TGTGCCTGGAGTGTCCTCGAGGACAGTTTGAACTATGGCTACACCTTC
-	TRBV27	TRBJ2-3	19	TRBD2	CASSLSTSGGAVQADTQYF	TGTGCCAGCAGTTTATCGACTAGCGGGGGGGCGGTTCAAGCAGATACGCAGTATTTT
-	TRBV5-6	TRBJ2-2	12	-	CASSLGQKELFF	TGTGCCAGCAGCTTGGGACAGAAGGAGCTGTTTTTT